A selection of T cell receptor beta chains follows, all from one sample in a study of shared clonotypes between healthy human individuals. The table came from immunoSEQ multiplex PCR; TCRdb's copy has only in-frame clones and leaves some out. The data show about 2.2 million clones, under 95% seen once. The sample consisted of naive CD8+ T cells from PBMCs. These receptor sequences come from a man aged 18 to 29 in good health. Some clones in this sample may be carry-over from other donors' samples. Both conserved end residues are part of each CDR3. Each record gives: J gene, V gene, D gene, CDR3 protein, CDR3 DNA. D genes are given only for firm matches.

J gene: TRBJ2-7
V gene: TRBV27
D gene: .
CDR3 protein: CASSPGARLREQYF
CDR3 DNA: TGTGCCAGCAGCCCCGGGGCACGACTCCGCGAGCAGTACTTC

J gene: TRBJ1-4
V gene: TRBV25-1
D gene: .
CDR3 protein: CASSEGWENEKLFF
CDR3 DNA: TGTGCCAGCAGTGAAGGATGGGAGAATGAAAAACTGTTTTTT

J gene: TRBJ2-2
V gene: TRBV5-5
D gene: TRBD1
CDR3 protein: CASSAARAGGTGELFF
CDR3 DNA: TGTGCCAGCAGCGCGGCCCGGGCAGGGGGAACCGGGGAGCTGTTTTTT

J gene: TRBJ2-7
V gene: TRBV7-2
D gene: .
CDR3 protein: CASSFGGRGYEQYF
CDR3 DNA: TGTGCCAGCAGCTTTGGGGGGCGCGGATACGAGCAGTACTTC

J gene: TRBJ2-7
V gene: TRBV11-3
D gene: .
CDR3 protein: CASSLRIRLREQYF
CDR3 DNA: TGTGCCAGCAGCTTAAGGATCCGTCTGCGAGAGCAGTACTTC

J gene: TRBJ1-1
V gene: TRBV28
D gene: TRBD1
CDR3 protein: CASSLDLGTANTEAFF
CDR3 DNA: TGTGCCAGCAGTTTAGACCTCGGGACAGCGAACACTGAAGCTTTCTTT

J gene: TRBJ2-7
V gene: TRBV5-6
D gene: .
CDR3 protein: CASSPQASYEQYF
CDR3 DNA: TGTGCCAGCAGCCCCCAGGCCTCCTACGAGCAGTACTTC

J gene: TRBJ2-4
V gene: TRBV28
D gene: .
CDR3 protein: CASSLDQFRDAENIQYF
CDR3 DNA: TGTGCCAGCAGTTTGGACCAGTTTCGGGACGCAGAAAACATTCAGTACTTC

J gene: TRBJ2-1
V gene: TRBV5-3
D gene: TRBD2
CDR3 protein: CARSRSGRGFNEQFF
CDR3 DNA: TGTGCCAGAAGTCGTAGCGGGAGGGGATTCAATGAGCAGTTCTTC

J gene: TRBJ2-1
V gene: TRBV7-8
D gene: .
CDR3 protein: CASSRRGPNEQFF
CDR3 DNA: TGTGCCAGCAGCAGGCGGGGTCCCAATGAGCAGTTCTTC

J gene: TRBJ1-1
V gene: TRBV7-9
D gene: .
CDR3 protein: CASSIPPGENTEAFF
CDR3 DNA: TGTGCCAGCAGCATACCGCCAGGGGAGAACACTGAAGCTTTCTTT